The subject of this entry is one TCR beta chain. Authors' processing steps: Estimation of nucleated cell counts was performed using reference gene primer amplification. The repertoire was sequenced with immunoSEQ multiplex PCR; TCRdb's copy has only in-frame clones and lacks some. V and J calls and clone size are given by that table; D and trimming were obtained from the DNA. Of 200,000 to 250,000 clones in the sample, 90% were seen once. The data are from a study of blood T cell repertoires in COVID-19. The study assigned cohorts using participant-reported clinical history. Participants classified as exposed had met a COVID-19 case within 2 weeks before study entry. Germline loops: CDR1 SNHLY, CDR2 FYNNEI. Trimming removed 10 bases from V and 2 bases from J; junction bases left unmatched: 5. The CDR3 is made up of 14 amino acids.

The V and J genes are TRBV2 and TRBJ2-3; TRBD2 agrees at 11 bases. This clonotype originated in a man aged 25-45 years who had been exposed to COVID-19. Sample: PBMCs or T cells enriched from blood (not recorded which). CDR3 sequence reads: CAILLAGVTDTQYF. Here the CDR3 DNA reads TGTGCCATCCTACTAGCGGGGGTCACAGATACGCAGTATTTT.